The next 14 T cell receptor beta chains were all read from a single sample in a study of blood T cell repertoires in COVID-19. Sequencing was performed with immunoSEQ multiplex PCR; in TCRdb, only in-frame clones are kept and a portion is missing. This table holds around 180,000 clones, about 86% found once. The material sequenced was peripheral blood. These receptors came from a woman aged 30 to 39 with active or convalescent COVID-19.

The chain carries TRBV3-1 (or the pseudogene TRBV3-2) and TRBJ1-5, with D maybe TRBD1 (6 bases). This CDR3 is built from 14 residues. Between the trimmed V and J ends, which lost 4 bases and 1 base, there was a span of 8 bases. From germline, CDR1 is LGHDT and CDR2 YNNKEL (reference sequence). The CDR3 is CASSLGQSNQPQHF. CDR3 DNA sequence: TGTGCCAGCAGCCTTGGACAGAGCAATCAGCCCCAGCATTTT.

CDR3 amino acids: CASSLVGGSNQPQHF. The CDR3 nucleotides read TGCGCCAGCAGCTTGGTGGGGGGTAGCAATCAGCCCCAGCATTTT. The chain employs TRBV5-1 and TRBJ1-5; D may be TRBD1 (5 bases). CDR1 and CDR2 (germline): SGHRS, YFSETQ. The V gene lost 0 bases and the J gene lost 0 bases, with 7 bases spanning the gap. This CDR3 is 15 amino acids long.

The rearrangement joins TRBV18 to TRBJ1-1; D may be TRBD1 (5 bases). Trimming shortened V by 3 bases and J by 1 base, and 9 bases separated the two germline ends. Germline values: CDR1 KGHSH, CDR2 LQKENI. The CDR3 is 14 residues long. The DNA for the CDR3 is TGTGCCAGCTCACCTCGCGGGGGGAACACTGAAGCTTTCTTT. It yields the protein CASSPRGGNTEAFF.

V usage is TRBV5-4 and J usage is TRBJ1-2, with TRBD1 matching over 11 bases. Germline loops: CDR1 SGHNT, CDR2 YYREEE (reference sequence). With V trimmed by 4 bases and J by 4 bases, 6 bases remained unmatched. This CDR3 is 15 amino acids long. In nucleotides, the CDR3 is TGTGCCAGCAGCCTTCGGACAGGGGGCGTCTATGGCTACACCTTC. Residues: CASSLRTGGVYGYTF. Combining the CDR3 with reference TRBV5-4 and TRBJ1-2 gives the whole variable domain ETGVTQSPTHLIKTRGQQVTLRCSSQSGHNTVSWYQQALGQGPQFIFQYYREEENGRGNFPPRFSGLQFPNYSSELNVNALELDDSALYLCASSLRTGGVYGYTFGSGTRLTVV.

The chain recombines TRBV5-1 with TRBJ2-1, with 9 bases matching TRBD1. Germline V gene data show CDR1 as SGHRS and CDR2 as YFSETQ. The length of the CDR3 is 15 residues. V trimming: 3 bases; J trimming: 7 bases; junction bases outside the gene matches: 8. The CDR3, as DNA: TGCGCCAGCAGCTATGGGACAGGGATTTGGAATGAGCAGTTCTTC. Protein: CASSYGTGIWNEQFF.

The chain combines TRBV30 with TRBJ1-6; unclear D gene. V was cut by 2 bases and J by 10 bases, with 12 bases left in between. CDR3 length: 13 amino acids. From germline, CDR1 is GTSNPN and CDR2 SVGIG (reference sequence). DNA for the CDR3: TGTGCCTGGAGTCGGGATGGAGGGTCACCCCTCCACTTT. This translates into CAWSRDGGSPLHF.

This clone was seen just once. The chain joins TRBV24-1 to TRBJ2-1, with a tentative D call TRBD1 (6 bases). V dropped 3 bases and J dropped 6 bases, with 8 bases sitting between them. The CDR3 is 13 residues long. Germline lookup yields CDR1 KGHDR and CDR2 SFDVKD. The CDR3 coding sequence is TGTGCCACCAGTGATCCCAGGGGCAATGAGCAGTTCTTC. Translation: CATSDPRGNEQFF.

J is TRBJ1-1 and V is TRBV6-5, with 10 nucleotides matching TRBD1. CDR3 length equals 15 residues. Trimming took 6 bases from V and 6 from J; bases not matched to a gene: 10. Germline CDR1 and CDR2: MNHEY and SVGAGI. The CDR3 region is CASRRDFGQGAEAFF. The CDR3 DNA follows: TGTGCCAGCAGACGGGATTTTGGACAGGGGGCTGAAGCTTTCTTT.

The chain is built from TRBV5-8 and TRBJ1-2, with a weak D call TRBD1 (6 bases). V was pared by 3 bases and J by 2 bases, with 8 bases between. The V gene's germline CDR1 is SGHTS and CDR2 YDEGEE. The CDR3 sequence is 13 residues long. The CDR3 is CASSWDMNYGYTF. DNA of the CDR3: TGTGCCAGCAGCTGGGACATGAACTATGGCTACACCTTC.

The J gene is TRBJ1-1, the V gene TRBV5-1; D is unclear. Germline values: CDR1 SGHRS, CDR2 YFSETQ. Trimming cost V 4 bases and J 4 bases, with 14 bases left between them. This CDR3 has 14 amino acids. The CDR3 DNA follows: TGCGCCAGCAGCCCGATTGCCACTACCACTGAAGCTTTCTTT. Its translation: CASSPIATTTEAFF.

The chain uses TRBV7-9 and TRBJ1-2; the match to TRBD1 covers 7 bases. Trimming cost V 2 bases and J 3 bases; bases outside gene matches: 3. The CDR3 consists of 14 residues. Looked up from germline, CDR1 is SEHNR and CDR2 is FQNEAQ (reference sequence). CDR3 coding DNA: TGTGCCAGCAGCTTAAACAGGGGAGACTATGGCTACACCTTC. It translates to CASSLNRGDYGYTF.

The rearrangement links TRBV2 to TRBJ2-1; TRBD2 agrees at 11 bases. Germline CDR1 and CDR2: SNHLY and FYNNEI. The CDR3 length is 19 residues. V was pared by 1 base and J by 3 bases, with 11 bases of the junction left unmatched. CDR3 region: CASSEEGLAALSSYNEQFF. The CDR3, as DNA: TGTGCCAGCAGTGAAGAGGGACTAGCGGCCCTGAGTAGCTACAATGAGCAGTTCTTC.

The V and J genes are TRBV7-9 and TRBJ2-5, with a possible D match to TRBD1 (5 bases). Germline V lookup: CDR1 SEHNR, CDR2 FQNEAQ (reference sequence). V dropped 8 bases and J dropped 7 bases, with 17 bases sitting between them. The CDR3 has 13 residues. The CDR3 sequence is CASGQGNPGTQYF. CDR3 sequence (DNA): TGTGCCAGCGGACAAGGGAATCCGGGGACCCAGTACTTC. Supplemented by reference TRBV7-9 and TRBJ2-5, the full variable domain reads DTGVSQNPRHKITKRGQNVTFRCDPISEHNRLYWYRQTLGQGPEFLTYFQNEAQLEKSRLLSDRFSAERPKGSFSTLEIQRTEQGDSAMYLCASGQGNPGTQYFGPGTRLLVL.

The V call is TRBV2, the J call TRBJ2-7; 10 positions agree with TRBD1. V was pared by 6 bases and J by 6 bases, with 11 bases of the junction left unmatched. Germline V gives CDR1 SNHLY, CDR2 FYNNEI. The CDR3 spans 15 residues. This chain's CDR3 is CASSDPGQGPLEQYF. CDR3 DNA: TGTGCCAGCAGCGACCCGGGACAGGGGCCCCTCGAGCAGTACTTC.